This T cell receptor beta chain was sequenced for a study of blood T cells in healthy people across ages. General study points: Underestimates were what the diversity estimates from one million T cells were considered to be. Possibly confounding the expanded clonotype changes was the fact that donor CMV status was unknown.

V gave up 0 bases and J gave up 1 base; unmatched junction bases: 15. The CDR3 sequence is 19 residues long. Germline V gene lookup returns CDR1 SGHRS and CDR2 YFSETQ. A second PCR, run for about 7 to 12 cycles, used a sample-barcoded 5' primer plus a J-beta primer mix. Every cDNA was tagged by a template-switch adaptor with 12 random nucleotides. TCRdb re-called the 5' RACE reads through MiXCR, storing one row per CDR3 protein. The sample contains over 1,500,000 distinct CDR3 sequences, about two fifths of which appear only once. Healthy Caucasian individuals from Russia aged roughly 6 to 90 were enrolled as donors. About this clonotype itself: The target antigen is unknown.

The sample comprised blood. The sequence was collected from a human donor in good health. J is TRBJ1-2 and V is TRBV5-1; 7 positions agree with TRBD1. The CDR3 nucleotides are TGCGCCAGCAGCTTGGGTTCGGGGGCTACAGGGGAAATTAACTATGGCTACACCTTC. It yields the protein CASSLGSGATGEINYGYTF.